This entry lists 14 T cell receptor beta chains sequenced from one sample in a study of cytomegalovirus exposure and HLA in healthy donors. PCR amplification relied on 60 Vbeta primers (plus 13 Jbeta primers). Assay: immunoSEQ multiplex PCR; the TCRdb copy retains only in-frame clones and omits some. Altogether some 190,000 clones are present, about 90% being singletons, with the ten largest covering around 1.4%. Sequences were obtained from PBMCs. The receptors were sampled from a man aged 25 to 45 in good health and CMV-seronegative.

Only a few counts were recorded for this clone. The rearrangement joins TRBV9 to TRBJ2-5; 11 bases fit TRBD1. There are 18 residues in the CDR3. V shed 2 bases, J shed 4 bases, and the junction held 13 bases outside the gene matches. Germline values: CDR1 SGDLS, CDR2 YYNGEE. CDR3 loop: CASSVHYPDRGRRETQYF. In nucleotides, the CDR3 is TGTGCCAGCAGCGTTCATTACCCGGACAGGGGGCGTAGAGAGACCCAGTACTTC.

This sequence joins TRBV7-8 and TRBJ2-1; 12 bases map to TRBD2. Germline values: CDR1 SGHVS, CDR2 FQNEAQ. The CDR3 has 18 residues. V lost 5 bases, J lost 8 bases, and 16 bases stayed unmatched. The CDR3 reads CASSKRQGILAGGYEQFF. CDR3 coding DNA: TGTGCCAGCAGCAAGCGACAGGGAATACTAGCGGGAGGCTATGAGCAGTTCTTC.

The chain employs TRBV4-2 and TRBJ2-1, with TRBD1 matching 7 bases. After removal of 5 bases from V and 8 bases from J, the junction contained 12 bases not matched to a gene. Germline V gene sequence: CDR1 LGHNA, CDR2 YNFKEQ. The CDR3 is 15 amino acids. CDR3 in DNA: TGTGCCAGCAGCGCCGTGACAGGGCCCCGGGATGAGCAGTTCTTC. Its translation: CASSAVTGPRDEQFF.

The V and J genes are TRBV7-2 and TRBJ2-4, with 13 bases that match TRBD2. The CDR3 covers 18 residues. From germline, CDR1 is SGHTA and CDR2 FQGNSA. The V and J ends lost 0 bases and 11 bases, in that order; junction bases with no gene match: 13. The CDR3 sequence is CASSLAGLAGPFSPVQYF. CDR3 sequence (DNA): TGTGCCAGCAGCTTAGCGGGACTAGCGGGGCCCTTTTCACCGGTTCAGTACTTC.

This sequence joins TRBV6-5 and TRBJ1-2; 12 bases are a match to TRBD1. Germline V CDR1 and CDR2: MNHEY, SVGAGI. After removal of 3 bases from V and 13 bases from J, the junction contained 6 bases not matched to a gene. The CDR3 consists of 13 residues. CDR3 DNA sequence: TGTGCCAGCAGTTATGGGACAGGGGGCGCCGCCACCTTC. Encoded protein: CASSYGTGGAATF.

This clone occurred a few times. The chain combines TRBV7-2 with TRBJ1-6; D may be TRBD1 (5 bases). This CDR3 has 17 residues. The ends were cut back, 5 bases at V and 7 bases at J, with 21 bases in the middle. Germline CDR1 reads SGHTA; CDR2 reads FQGNSA. This CDR3 reads CASSRQPPGASNSPLHF. In nucleotides, the CDR3 is TGTGCCAGCAGCCGACAGCCTCCTGGGGCGTCAAATTCACCCCTCCACTTT.

The chain uses TRBV10-1 and TRBJ2-2, with D unresolved. The ends were cut back, 3 bases at V and 1 base at J, with 3 bases in the middle. The germline V gene has CDR1 WNHNN and CDR2 SYGVQD (reference sequence). The CDR3 runs to 13 residues. The CDR3 DNA reads as TGCGCCAGCAGTGAACAGAACACCGGGGAGCTGTTTTTT. Translated, it gives CASSEQNTGELFF.

The genes are TRBV4-2 and TRBJ2-1; 10 bases line up with TRBD2. Unmatched junction bases numbered 13, after V lost 2 bases and J lost 0 bases. This CDR3 is 20 amino acids long. CDR1 and CDR2 from the germline V gene are LGHNA and YNFKEQ. In DNA, the CDR3 is TGTGCCAGCAGCCAAAATAATCTAGCGGGGGCCGCGAGCTCCTACAATGAGCAGTTCTTC. Its protein is CASSQNNLAGAASSYNEQFF.

In its sample, this clone was seen many times. V and J are TRBV21-1 and TRBJ1-4; TRBD1, the table's D call, lacks a check against the DNA. TRBV21-1 is noted as a pseudogene. The CDR3 is made up of 14 amino acids. CDR3 in DNA: TGTGCCACCCCACCTCGACAGGGATTTGAAAAACTGTTTTTT. This sequence encodes CATPPRQGFEKLFF.

This chain uses TRBV29-1 with TRBJ2-2; TRBD1 is a possible D gene (6 bases). Germline V gene data show CDR1 as SQVTM and CDR2 as ANQGSEA. The CDR3 extends over 13 amino acids. Trimming took off 7 bases at V and 4 bases at J, with 13 bases between the two ends. CDR3 loop: CSAGVGGTGELFF. The CDR3 region has the DNA TGCAGCGCTGGGGTAGGGGGCACCGGGGAGCTGTTTTTT.

This chain connects TRBV4-3 to TRBJ2-1, with 15 bases lining up with TRBD2. The CDR3 has 15 amino acids. Trimming took 3 bases from V and 9 from J; bases not matched to a gene: 3. CDR1 and CDR2 (germline): LGHNA, YSLEER. This chain's CDR3 is CASSHGTSGGFEQFF. As DNA, the CDR3 is TGCGCCAGCAGCCACGGGACTAGCGGGGGGTTTGAGCAGTTCTTC.

V is TRBV7-2 and J is TRBJ2-3, with 13 bases identical to TRBD2. The CDR3 runs to 18 residues. With 0 bases clipped from V and 1 base from J, the junction kept 4 bases outside the gene matches. The germline gives CDR1 SGHTA, CDR2 FQGNSA. The CDR3: CASSLALAGGPGTDTQYF. The CDR3 DNA reads as TGTGCCAGCAGCTTAGCACTAGCGGGGGGGCCTGGCACAGATACGCAGTATTTT.

V is TRBV2 and J is TRBJ2-7, with a weak D call TRBD1 (7 bases). The germline gives CDR1 SNHLY, CDR2 FYNNEI. V was shortened by 7 bases and J by 2 bases, with 18 bases between the two germline ends. The CDR3 is 15 amino acids. The CDR3 spells CASTPRDRSPYEQYF. CDR3 nucleotide sequence: TGTGCCAGCACACCGCGGGACAGAAGCCCCTACGAGCAGTACTTC.

The table lists this clone with a count of one. The chain uses TRBV9 and TRBJ2-5; 10 bases line up with TRBD1. Germline-derived CDR1 and CDR2 are SGDLS and YYNGEE. The V and J ends lost 4 bases and 4 bases, in that order; junction bases with no gene match: 4. The CDR3 loop spans 14 amino acids. CDR3 amino acids: CASSYGTGVETQYF. The CDR3 coding sequence is TGTGCCAGCAGCTACGGGACAGGGGTAGAGACCCAGTACTTC.